A selection of T cell receptor beta chains follows, all from one sample in a study of T cell responses to AZD1222 COVID-19 vaccine. Data came from immunoSEQ multiplex PCR; TCRdb stores just in-frame clones and leaves some out. The table includes some 120,000 clones, around 90% detected once. This sample comprised peripheral blood, obtained on day 0 of AZD1222 vaccination. These receptors were obtained from an adult in good health. Each CDR3 is given with its conserved first and last residue. Fields, in order: V gene, J gene, clone size, D gene, CDR3 DNA, CDR3 protein. D genes are given only for firm matches. Clone size appears in some rows only: once, few, many, or a class for an expanded clone.

TRBV5-1,TRBJ1-4,-,-,TGCGCCAGCAGCAAACAGAGTCCTTTGGGAACTAATGAAAAACTGTTTTTT,CASSKQSPLGTNEKLFF
TRBV2,TRBJ1-2,-,TRBD1,TGTGCCAGCAGTCTACAGGGGTTCTATGGCTACACCTTC,CASSLQGFYGYTF
TRBV5-1,TRBJ2-7,-,-,TGCGCCAGCAGCTTGCCGACCTACGAGCAGTACTTC,CASSLPTYEQYF
TRBV19,TRBJ2-1,once,-,TGTGCCAGTACGGGGAATGAGCAGTTCTTC,CASTGNEQFF
TRBV19,TRBJ1-1,-,-,TGTGCCAGTAGTGTCGGTGTGGTGGGCACTGAAGCTTTCTTT,CASSVGVVGTEAFF
TRBV19,TRBJ2-2,-,-,TGTGCCAGTACCACATTTAGCGAGACCGGGGAGCTGTTTTTT,CASTTFSETGELFF
TRBV30,TRBJ1-1,-,-,TGTGCCTGGAGTGAGGGGGCTGAAGCTTTCTTT,CAWSEGAEAFF
TRBV9,TRBJ2-7,-,-,TGTGCCAGCAGCGCCGGACGTACAAGCTCCTACGAGCAGTACTTC,CASSAGRTSSYEQYF
TRBV11-3,TRBJ2-3,-,-,TGTGCCAGCAGGCCGGGGCGGGACTCTAGCACAGATACGCAGTATTTT,CASRPGRDSSTDTQYF
TRBV9,TRBJ2-7,-,TRBD2,TGTGCCAGCAGCGTAGGCGGGAGTACATCCTACGAGCAGTACTTC,CASSVGGSTSYEQYF
TRBV6-5,TRBJ2-7,-,-,TGTGCCAGCAGTTACTCGAGCGCTTGGGACGAGCAGTACTTC,CASSYSSAWDEQYF
TRBV19,TRBJ1-2,-,-,TGTGCCAGTAGAAGAACAAGAACCGGTAACTATGGCTACACCTTC,CASRRTRTGNYGYTF
TRBV6-5,TRBJ2-7,-,TRBD1,TGTGCCAGCAGCTACTCTCAGGGGGCCTCGTACGAGCAGTACTTC,CASSYSQGASYEQYF
TRBV5-1,TRBJ1-1,-,-,TGCGCCAGCAGCTTGGACAGCGCACTCTTGAACACTGAAGCTTTCTTT,CASSLDSALLNTEAFF
TRBV6-5,TRBJ1-5,-,TRBD1,TGTGCCAGCAGTTACTCGACAGGGACTCAGCCCCAGCATTTT,CASSYSTGTQPQHF
TRBV3-1/TRBV3-2,TRBJ2-7,-,-,TGTGCCAGCAGCCGGGGCTTCTACGAGCAGTACTTC,CASSRGFYEQYF
TRBV5-5,TRBJ2-7,-,-,TGTGCCAGCAGCCTCCGGGACAACGGCTACGAGCAGTACTTC,CASSLRDNGYEQYF
TRBV2,TRBJ2-1,-,-,TGTGCCAGCCTTAGGAGCACCGGCGGGAATGAGCAGTTCTTC,CASLRSTGGNEQFF
TRBV5-5,TRBJ2-6,-,-,TGTGCCAGCAGCTTGTTATCGGATTCCGGGGCCAACGTCCTGACTTTC,CASSLLSDSGANVLTF
TRBV9,TRBJ2-2,-,-,TGTGCCAGCAGCGTAGTGGGTAGCGGAGCGAACACCGGGGAGCTGTTTTTT,CASSVVGSGANTGELFF
TRBV28,TRBJ1-2,-,-,TGTGCCAGCGCCACCGGGGTCAAAAGCTATGGCTACACCTTC,CASATGVKSYGYTF
TRBV4-1,TRBJ2-5,-,-,TGCGCCAGCAGCCAAGTTGTCTACGAAGAGACCCAGTACTTC,CASSQVVYEETQYF
TRBV27,TRBJ2-5,-,TRBD2,TGTGCCAGCAGTTTTCTAGCGGGAGTAGGAAGGCAAGAGACCCAGTACTTC,CASSFLAGVGRQETQYF
TRBV5-4,TRBJ2-5,-,-,TGTGCCAGCAGCTTTGGGAGATTGCAGACCCAGTACTTC,CASSFGRLQTQYF
TRBV5-1,TRBJ1-1,-,TRBD1,TGCGCCAGCATCGACAGGGATGGGGACACTGAAGCTTTCTTT,CASIDRDGDTEAFF
TRBV6-1,TRBJ1-2,once,-,TGTGCCAGCAGTGAAAGAGGAAAAGGGGGAGGTGGCTACACCTTC,CASSERGKGGGGYTF
TRBV19,TRBJ1-5,-,TRBD1,TGTGCCACCGAACAGGGGGTCAATCAGCCCCAGCATTTT,CATEQGVNQPQHF
TRBV5-1,TRBJ2-3,-,-,TGCGCCAGCAGTACGTCAGGGGTATGGACAGATACGCAGTATTTT,CASSTSGVWTDTQYF
TRBV5-4,TRBJ1-1,once,-,TGTGCCAGCAGCTTAAACAGGGCGGAGTTTGTTGCTTTCTTT,CASSLNRAEFVAFF
TRBV2,TRBJ2-7,-,TRBD2,TGTGCCAGCAGTAGGACTAGCGGGAACTACGACGAGCAGTACTTC,CASSRTSGNYDEQYF
TRBV25-1,TRBJ2-5,-,-,TGTGCCAGCAGTGAAGGGGCTACGTACCAAGAGACCCAGTACTTC,CASSEGATYQETQYF
TRBV21-1,TRBJ1-2,-,-,TGTGCCAGCAGCAAAGTATGCAACATTTATGGCTACACCTTC,CASSKVCNIYGYTF